The rows below give T cell receptor beta chains drawn from one sample of a study of T cells after posttransplantation cyclophosphamide. This table comes from immunoSEQ multiplex PCR, and its TCRdb copy is limited to in-frame clones, with some not included. The table shows tens of thousands of clones, with 73% occurring only once. The specimen sequenced was memory CD4+ T cells sorted from PBMCs. The receptors stem from a woman aged 60 to 75 in good health, CMV-negative, and a related stem cell transplant donor. The CDR3 runs from the conserved cysteine through the conserved F or W. Each record gives: CDR3 protein, CDR3 DNA, CDR3 length, D gene, V gene, J gene, clone size. D genes are given only for firm matches. Only part of the rows carry a size: once, few, many, or a class if the clone is expanded.

CASSLGENEQFF	TGTGCCAGCAGTTTAGGGGAGAATGAGCAGTTCTTC	12	.	TRBV28	TRBJ2-1	once
CASSFLTSGRSGYEQYF	TGTGCCAGCAGTTTCCTAACTAGCGGGAGAAGCGGATACGAGCAGTACTTC	17	TRBD2	TRBV28	TRBJ2-7	.
CASSPRLASGGHLSSTDTQYF	TGTGCCAGCTCACCAAGGTTGGCTAGCGGGGGCCACCTATCGAGCACAGATACGCAGTATTTT	21	TRBD2	TRBV18	TRBJ2-3	.
CASSLGQRNQPQHF	TGTGCCAGCAGCCTGGGACAACGCAATCAGCCCCAGCATTTT	14	.	TRBV6-6	TRBJ1-5	few
CASSLQRGAYEQYF	TGTGCCAGCAGCCTTCAGCGGGGGGCATACGAGCAGTACTTC	14	TRBD2	TRBV7-3	TRBJ2-7	.
CASRTDNTRAQHF	TGTGCCAGCAGGACAGACAACACCCGGGCCCAGCATTTT	13	.	TRBV2	TRBJ1-5	.
CASRGAGEADTQYF	TGCGCCAGCAGGGGGGCAGGGGAAGCAGATACGCAGTATTTT	14	.	TRBV5-1	TRBJ2-3	.
CASKRQAISGNTIYF	TGTGCCAGCAAAAGACAGGCCATCTCTGGAAACACCATATATTTT	15	.	TRBV27	TRBJ1-3	few
CASSWTSGGTGELFF	TGCGCCAGCAGCTGGACTAGCGGGGGGACCGGGGAGCTGTTTTTT	15	TRBD2	TRBV5-1	TRBJ2-2	.
CASSLDRENSMHF	TGTGCCAGCAGCTTAGATCGAGAAAACAGCATGCACTTC	13	.	TRBV11-2	TRBJ2-5	.
CASSVVGLAGGRFGTDTQYF	TGTGCCAGCAGCGTAGTCGGCCTAGCGGGGGGGCGGTTCGGCACAGATACGCAGTATTTT	20	TRBD2	TRBV9	TRBJ2-3	.
CASRETSVNTGELFF	TGTGCCAGCAGGGAGACTAGCGTGAACACCGGGGAGCTGTTTTTT	15	TRBD2	TRBV2	TRBJ2-2	.
CASSQDVQFSGNTIYF	TGCGCCAGCAGCCAAGATGTACAGTTCTCTGGAAACACCATATATTTT	16	.	TRBV4-3	TRBJ1-3	.
CASSQTSGRAWEQFF	TGTGCCAGCAGCCAGACTAGCGGGAGGGCCTGGGAGCAGTTCTTC	15	TRBD2	TRBV7-9	TRBJ2-1	.
CASSLGTGGNTIYF	TGTGCCAGCAGCCTTGGGACAGGCGGAAACACCATATATTTT	14	TRBD1	TRBV7-6	TRBJ1-3	.